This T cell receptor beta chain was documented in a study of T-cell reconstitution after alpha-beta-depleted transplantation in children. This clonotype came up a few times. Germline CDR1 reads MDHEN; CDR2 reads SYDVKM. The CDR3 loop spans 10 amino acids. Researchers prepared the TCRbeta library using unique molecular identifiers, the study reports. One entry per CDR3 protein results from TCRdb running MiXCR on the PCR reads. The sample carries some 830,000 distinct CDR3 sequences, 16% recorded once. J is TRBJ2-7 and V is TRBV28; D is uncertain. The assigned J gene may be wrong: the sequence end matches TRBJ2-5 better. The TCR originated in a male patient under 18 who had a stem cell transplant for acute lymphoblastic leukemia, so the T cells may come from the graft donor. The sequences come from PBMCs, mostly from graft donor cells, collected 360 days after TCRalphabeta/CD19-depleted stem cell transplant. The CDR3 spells CASSLRTQYF. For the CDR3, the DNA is TGTGCCAGCAGTTTAAGGACCCAGTACTTC.